This passage covers 5 T cell receptor beta chains from one sample sequenced in a study of cytomegalovirus exposure and HLA in healthy donors. The PCR was carried out with 60 Vbeta primers and 13 Jbeta primers. The repertoire was sequenced with immunoSEQ multiplex PCR; TCRdb's copy has only in-frame clones and lacks some. This sample yields over 150,000 clones, of which approximately 71% are seen a single time; 3.5% to 5.5% belongs to the top ten. Sequencing was performed on PBMCs. Source of these receptors: a woman between 18 and 30 years old in good health and CMV-seropositive.

V is TRBV7-8 and J is TRBJ1-5; D gene uncertain. This CDR3 comprises 15 residues. The germline CDR1 and CDR2 sequences are SGHVS and FQNEAQ. The ends were cut back, 1 base at V and 4 bases at J, with 11 bases in the middle. This CDR3 reads CASSLDGRVNQPQHF. The CDR3 DNA reads TGTGCCAGCAGCTTAGACGGCCGGGTTAATCAGCCCCAGCATTTT.

The chain carries TRBV18 and TRBJ2-1, with 14 bases fitting TRBD2. V lost 4 bases, J lost 9 bases, and 14 bases stayed unmatched. Germline CDR1 KGHSH, CDR2 LQKENI. The CDR3 consists of 18 residues. The CDR3 DNA reads as TGTGCCAGCTCACTAAATTCCGGGACTAGCGGGAGTTTCGCTGAGCAGTTCTTC. Translating it yields CASSLNSGTSGSFAEQFF.

Worth noting for this clone: The junction departs from germline at one end; a sequencing error may be responsible. The rearrangement links TRBV7-7 to TRBJ2-5; weak D call: TRBD2 (5 bases). The better agreement between TRBJ2-7 and the DNA end casts doubt on the J call. The germline gives CDR1 SSHAT, CDR2 FNYEAQ (reference sequence). The CDR3 has 13 residues. CDR3 nucleotide sequence: TGTGCTAGCAGCTTAGCGCTGTCCTACGAGCAGTACTTC. Translating gives CASSLALSYEQYF.

V gene TRBV30 combines with J gene TRBJ1-6, with TRBD1 matching over 7 bases. The length of the CDR3 is 18 residues. Germline lookup yields CDR1 GTSNPN and CDR2 SVGIG (reference sequence). Losses at the gene ends were 3 bases for V and 7 bases for J; bases not matched to a gene: 18. Here the CDR3 reads CAWSRRGTFRGRNSPLHF. The DNA of the CDR3 is TGTGCCTGGAGCCGCAGGGGGACTTTTAGGGGAAGAAATTCACCCCTCCACTTT.

This chain uses TRBV28 with TRBJ1-4; 7 nucleotides align to TRBD1. Germline assignment: CDR1 MDHEN and CDR2 SYDVKM. The CDR3 is made up of 18 amino acids. J lost 8 bases, V lost 6 bases, and 21 bases had no gene match. DNA for the CDR3: TGTGCCAGCAGGACCCAGACAGGGAAACGAGGGGGTAACGAAAAACTGTTTTTT. Residues: CASRTQTGKRGGNEKLFF. Looking up the rest from reference TRBV28 and TRBJ1-4 gives the full variable domain: DVKVTQSSRYLVKRTGEKVFLECVQDMDHENMFWYRQDPGLGLRLIYFSYDVKMKEKGDIPEGYSVSREKKERFSLILESASTNQTSMYLCASRTQTGKRGGNEKLFFGSGTQLSVL.